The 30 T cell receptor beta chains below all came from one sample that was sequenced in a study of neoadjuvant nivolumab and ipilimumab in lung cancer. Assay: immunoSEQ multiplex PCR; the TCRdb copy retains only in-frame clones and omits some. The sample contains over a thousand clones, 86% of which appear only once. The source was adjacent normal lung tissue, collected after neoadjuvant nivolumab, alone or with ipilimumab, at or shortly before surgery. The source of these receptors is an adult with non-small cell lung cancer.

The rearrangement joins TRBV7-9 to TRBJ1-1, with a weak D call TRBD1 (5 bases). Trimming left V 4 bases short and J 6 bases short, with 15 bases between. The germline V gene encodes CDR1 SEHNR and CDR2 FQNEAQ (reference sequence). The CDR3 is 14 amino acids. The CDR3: CASSYQAGGAEAFF. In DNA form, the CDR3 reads TGTGCCAGCAGCTACCAGGCCGGGGGGGCTGAAGCTTTCTTT.

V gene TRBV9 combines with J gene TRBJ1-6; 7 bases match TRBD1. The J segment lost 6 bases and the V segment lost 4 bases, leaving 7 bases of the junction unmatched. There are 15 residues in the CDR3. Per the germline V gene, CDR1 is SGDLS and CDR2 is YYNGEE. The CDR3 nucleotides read TGTGCCAGCAGCCCAAGGACAGGCTTTAATTCACCCCTCCACTTT. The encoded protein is CASSPRTGFNSPLHF.

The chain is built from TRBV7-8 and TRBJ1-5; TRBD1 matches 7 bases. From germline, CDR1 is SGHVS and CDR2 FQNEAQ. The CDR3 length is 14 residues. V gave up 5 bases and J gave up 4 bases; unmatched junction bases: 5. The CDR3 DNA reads TGTGCCAGCAGCCGACAGGGTGGAAATCAGCCCCAGCATTTT. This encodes CASSRQGGNQPQHF. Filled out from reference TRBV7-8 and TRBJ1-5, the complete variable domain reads GAGVSQSPRYKVAKRGQDVALRCDPISGHVSLFWYQQALGQGPEFLTYFQNEAQLDKSGLPSDRFFAERPEGSVSTLKIQRTQQEDSAVYLCASSRQGGNQPQHFGDGTRLSIL.

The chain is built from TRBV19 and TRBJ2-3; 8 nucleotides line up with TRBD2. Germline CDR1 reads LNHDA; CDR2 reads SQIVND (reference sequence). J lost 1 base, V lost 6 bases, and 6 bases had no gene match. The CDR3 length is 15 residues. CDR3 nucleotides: TGTGCCAGTAGCCATAGCGGGGTCCGCACAGATACGCAGTATTTT. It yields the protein CASSHSGVRTDTQYF.

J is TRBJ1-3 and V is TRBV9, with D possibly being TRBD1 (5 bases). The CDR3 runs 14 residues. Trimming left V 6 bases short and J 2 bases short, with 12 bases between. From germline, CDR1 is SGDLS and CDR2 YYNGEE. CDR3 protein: CASTKGSTGNTIYF. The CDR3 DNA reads TGTGCCAGCACCAAGGGGTCAACTGGAAACACCATATATTTT.

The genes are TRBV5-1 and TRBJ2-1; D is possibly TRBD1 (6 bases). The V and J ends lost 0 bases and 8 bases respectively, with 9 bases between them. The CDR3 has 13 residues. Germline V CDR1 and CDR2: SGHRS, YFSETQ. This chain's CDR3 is CASSLGQGYEQFF. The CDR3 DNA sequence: TGCGCCAGCAGCTTGGGCCAGGGGTATGAGCAGTTCTTC.

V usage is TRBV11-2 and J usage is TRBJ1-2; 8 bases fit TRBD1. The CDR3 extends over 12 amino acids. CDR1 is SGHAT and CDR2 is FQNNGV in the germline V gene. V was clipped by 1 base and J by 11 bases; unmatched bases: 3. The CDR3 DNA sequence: TGTGCCAGCAGCTTAGGGGACAGGCTATACACCTTC. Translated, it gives CASSLGDRLYTF.

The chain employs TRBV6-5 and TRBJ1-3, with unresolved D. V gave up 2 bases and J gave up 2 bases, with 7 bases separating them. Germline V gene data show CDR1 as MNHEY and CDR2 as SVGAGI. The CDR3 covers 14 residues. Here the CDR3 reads CASSYRGTGNTIYF. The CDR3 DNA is TGTGCCAGCAGTTACCGGGGAACTGGAAACACCATATATTTT.

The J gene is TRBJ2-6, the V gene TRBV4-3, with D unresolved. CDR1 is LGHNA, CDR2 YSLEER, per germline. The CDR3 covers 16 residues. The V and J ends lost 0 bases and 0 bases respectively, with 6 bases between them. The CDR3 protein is CASSQDLSSGANVLTF. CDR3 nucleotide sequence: TGCGCCAGCAGCCAAGATCTCAGCTCTGGGGCCAACGTCCTGACTTTC.

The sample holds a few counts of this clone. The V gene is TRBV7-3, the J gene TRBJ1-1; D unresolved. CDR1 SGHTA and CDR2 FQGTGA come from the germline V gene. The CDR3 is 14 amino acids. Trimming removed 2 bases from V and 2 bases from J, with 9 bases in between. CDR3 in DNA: TGTGCCAGCAGCTTAGGACTCCAAAACACTGAAGCTTTCTTT. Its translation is CASSLGLQNTEAFF.

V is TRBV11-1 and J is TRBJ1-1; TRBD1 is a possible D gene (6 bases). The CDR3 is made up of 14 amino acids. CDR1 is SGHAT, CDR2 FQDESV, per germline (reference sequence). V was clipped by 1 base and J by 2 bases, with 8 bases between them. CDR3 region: CASSLVGGNTEAFF. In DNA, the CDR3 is TGTGCCAGCAGCTTAGTAGGGGGAAACACTGAAGCTTTCTTT.

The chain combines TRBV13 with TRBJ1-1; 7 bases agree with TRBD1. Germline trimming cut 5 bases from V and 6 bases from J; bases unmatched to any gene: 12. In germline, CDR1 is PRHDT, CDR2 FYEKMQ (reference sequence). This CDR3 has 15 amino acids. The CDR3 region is CASSLSRGVGAEAFF. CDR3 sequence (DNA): TGTGCCAGCAGCCTTTCCAGGGGGGTAGGGGCTGAAGCTTTCTTT.

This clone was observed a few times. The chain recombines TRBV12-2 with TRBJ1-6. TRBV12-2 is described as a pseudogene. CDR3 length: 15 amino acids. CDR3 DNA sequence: TGTGCAAGTCGCCACCCTTTGATGGGGTACTCACCCCTCCACTTT. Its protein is CASRHPLMGYSPLHF.

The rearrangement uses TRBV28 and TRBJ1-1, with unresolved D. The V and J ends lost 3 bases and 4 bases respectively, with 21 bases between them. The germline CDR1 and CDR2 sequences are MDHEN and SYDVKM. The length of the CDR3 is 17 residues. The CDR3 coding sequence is TGTGCCAGCAGTTTTGGGCAGAAACAGACTGGAGGCACTGAAGCTTTCTTT. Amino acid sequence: CASSFGQKQTGGTEAFF.

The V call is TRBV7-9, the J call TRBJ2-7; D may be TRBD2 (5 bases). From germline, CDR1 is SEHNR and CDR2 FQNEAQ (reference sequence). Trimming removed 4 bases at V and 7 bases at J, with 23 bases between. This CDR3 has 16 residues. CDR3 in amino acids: CASSSPLDGGFGEQYF. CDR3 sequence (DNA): TGTGCCAGCAGCTCCCCGTTGGACGGAGGTTTTGGGGAGCAGTACTTC.

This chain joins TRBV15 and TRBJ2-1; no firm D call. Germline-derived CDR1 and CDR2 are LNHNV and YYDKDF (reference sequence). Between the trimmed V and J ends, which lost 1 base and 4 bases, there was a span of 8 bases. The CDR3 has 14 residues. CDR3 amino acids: CATSRAGSYNEQFF. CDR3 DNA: TGTGCCACCAGCAGAGCGGGTTCGTACAATGAGCAGTTCTTC. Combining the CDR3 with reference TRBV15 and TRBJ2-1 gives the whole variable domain DAMVIQNPRYQVTQFGKPVTLSCSQTLNHNVMYWYQQKSSQAPKLLFHYYDKDFNNEADTPDNFQSRRPNTSFCFLDIRSPGLGDTAMYLCATSRAGSYNEQFFGPGTRLTVL.

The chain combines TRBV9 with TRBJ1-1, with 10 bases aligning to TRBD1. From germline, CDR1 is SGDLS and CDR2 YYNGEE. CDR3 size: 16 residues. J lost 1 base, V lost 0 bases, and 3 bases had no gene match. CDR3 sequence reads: CASSVAGQGKNTEAFF. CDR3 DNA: TGTGCCAGCAGCGTAGCGGGACAGGGGAAGAACACTGAAGCTTTCTTT.

The CDR3 DNA follows: TGTGCCAGTAGGGAGACACGAGGACAGGGGTTGGAGGGCTACACCTTC. Encoded protein: CASRETRGQGLEGYTF. The genes are TRBV19 and TRBJ1-2, with 9 bases aligning to TRBD1. The CDR3 contains 16 residues. CDR1 LNHDA and CDR2 SQIVND come from the germline V gene (reference sequence). Trimming took 6 bases from V and 8 from J; bases not matched to a gene: 16.

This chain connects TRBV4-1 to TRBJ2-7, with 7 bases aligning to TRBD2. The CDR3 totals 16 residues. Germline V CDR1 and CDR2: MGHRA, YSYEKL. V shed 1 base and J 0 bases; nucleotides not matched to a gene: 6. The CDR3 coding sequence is TGCGCCAGCAGCCAAGGCGGGCTAGCGGACTCCTACGAGCAGTACTTC. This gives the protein CASSQGGLADSYEQYF.

The CDR3 loop is CASSLKTDSNYGYTF. The CDR3 region has the DNA TGCGCCAGCAGCCTGAAGACAGATTCGAACTATGGCTACACCTTC. J is TRBJ1-2 and V is TRBV5-1, with a possible D match to TRBD1 (5 bases). V was clipped by 4 bases and J by 2 bases, with 15 bases between them. Germline V CDR1 and CDR2: SGHRS, YFSETQ. The CDR3 loop spans 15 amino acids.

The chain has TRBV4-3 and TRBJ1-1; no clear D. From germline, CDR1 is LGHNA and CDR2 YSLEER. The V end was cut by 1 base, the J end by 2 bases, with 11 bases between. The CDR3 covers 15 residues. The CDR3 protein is CASSQVLDDNTEAFF. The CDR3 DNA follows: TGCGCCAGCAGCCAAGTCCTGGACGACAACACTGAAGCTTTCTTT.

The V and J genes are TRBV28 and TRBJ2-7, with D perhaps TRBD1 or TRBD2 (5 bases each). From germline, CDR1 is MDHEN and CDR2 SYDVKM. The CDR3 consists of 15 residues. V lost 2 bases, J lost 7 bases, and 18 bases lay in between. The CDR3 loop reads CASSLRGRPSTEQYF. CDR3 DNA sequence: TGTGCCAGCAGTTTACGGGGACGTCCGTCTACTGAGCAGTACTTC.

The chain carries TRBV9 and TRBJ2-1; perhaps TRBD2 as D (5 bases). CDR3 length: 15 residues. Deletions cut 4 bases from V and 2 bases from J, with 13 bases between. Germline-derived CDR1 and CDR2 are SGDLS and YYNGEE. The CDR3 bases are TGTGCCAGCAGCCCTACTAGGCTAACCTACAATGAGCAGTTCTTC. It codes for CASSPTRLTYNEQFF.

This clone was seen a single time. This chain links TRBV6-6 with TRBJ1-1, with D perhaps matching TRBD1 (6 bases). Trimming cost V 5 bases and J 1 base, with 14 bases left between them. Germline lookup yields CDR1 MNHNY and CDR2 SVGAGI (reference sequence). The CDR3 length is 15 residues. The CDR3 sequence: CASSDTGLRNTEAFF. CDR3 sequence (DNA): TGTGCCAGCAGTGACACAGGGCTTCGGAACACTGAAGCTTTCTTT.

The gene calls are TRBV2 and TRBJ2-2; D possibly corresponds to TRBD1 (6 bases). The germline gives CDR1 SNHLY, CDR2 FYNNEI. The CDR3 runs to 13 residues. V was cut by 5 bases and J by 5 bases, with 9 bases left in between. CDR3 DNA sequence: TGTGCCAGCAGTATAGGGGGAACCGGGGAGCTGTTTTTT. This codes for CASSIGGTGELFF.

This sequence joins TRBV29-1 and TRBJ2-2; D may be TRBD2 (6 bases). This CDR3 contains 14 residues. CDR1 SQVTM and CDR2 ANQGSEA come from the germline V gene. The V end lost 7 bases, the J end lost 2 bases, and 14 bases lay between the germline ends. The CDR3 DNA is TGCAGCGCAGTGGGAGGCTCAAACACCGGGGAGCTGTTTTTT. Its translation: CSAVGGSNTGELFF.

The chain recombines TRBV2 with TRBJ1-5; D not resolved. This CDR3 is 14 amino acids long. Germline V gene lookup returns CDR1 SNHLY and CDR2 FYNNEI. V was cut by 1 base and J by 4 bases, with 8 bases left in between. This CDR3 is CASSEGPRNQPQHF. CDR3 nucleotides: TGTGCCAGCAGTGAAGGGCCCCGAAATCAGCCCCAGCATTTT.

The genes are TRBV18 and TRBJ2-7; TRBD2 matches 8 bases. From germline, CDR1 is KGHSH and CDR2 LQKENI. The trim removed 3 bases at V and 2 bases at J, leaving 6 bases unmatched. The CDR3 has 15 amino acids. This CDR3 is CASSPSSGSPYEQYF. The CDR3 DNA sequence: TGTGCCAGCTCACCTTCTAGCGGGTCCCCCTACGAGCAGTACTTC.

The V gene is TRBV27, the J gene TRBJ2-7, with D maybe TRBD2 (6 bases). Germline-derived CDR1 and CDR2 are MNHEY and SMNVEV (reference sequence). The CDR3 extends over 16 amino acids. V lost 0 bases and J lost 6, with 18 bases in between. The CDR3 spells CASSLSGDSLGREQYF. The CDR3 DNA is TGTGCCAGCAGTTTATCGGGGGACTCCCTGGGCCGCGAGCAGTACTTC.

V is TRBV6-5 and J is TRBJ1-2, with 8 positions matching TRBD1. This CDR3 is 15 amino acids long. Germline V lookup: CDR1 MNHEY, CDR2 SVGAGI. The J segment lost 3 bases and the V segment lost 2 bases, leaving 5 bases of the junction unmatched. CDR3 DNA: TGTGCCAGCAGTTACGGGACAGGTGGTGACTATGGCTACACCTTC. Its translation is CASSYGTGGDYGYTF.